The next 6 T cell receptor beta chains were all read from a single sample in a study of cytomegalovirus exposure and HLA in healthy donors. Both 60 Vbeta primers and 13 Jbeta primers went into the PCR. This table comes from immunoSEQ multiplex PCR, and its TCRdb copy is limited to in-frame clones, with some not included. This sample yields 200,000 to 250,000 clones, of which less than 85% are seen a single time; approximately 0.6% belongs to the top ten. Sequencing used PBMCs. The receptors derive from a man between 18 and 35 years old in good health and CMV-seronegative.

The chain employs TRBV10-1 and TRBJ2-1; no reliable D call. This CDR3 spans 16 amino acids. Per germline, CDR1 WNHNN and CDR2 SYGVQD (reference sequence). V lost 2 bases and J lost 0, with 11 bases in between. The DNA for the CDR3 is TGCGCCAGCAGTGAGGTCGCGGCCAGCTCCTACAATGAGCAGTTCTTC. Amino acid sequence: CASSEVAASSYNEQFF.

The V call is TRBV5-1, the J call TRBJ1-3; 7 bases are shared with TRBD1. After removal of 4 bases from V and 4 bases from J, the junction contained 5 bases not matched to a gene. Germline loops: CDR1 SGHRS, CDR2 YFSETQ. This CDR3 region has 14 residues. The CDR3 nucleotides are TGCGCCAGCAGCGACAGGGTGTCAGGAAACACCATATATTTT. Amino acids: CASSDRVSGNTIYF.

This rearrangement joins TRBV5-4 to TRBJ2-3; possible D gene TRBD2, 6 bases. This CDR3 region has 14 residues. Germline V gene sequence: CDR1 SGHNT, CDR2 YYREEE (reference sequence). V was shortened by 4 bases and J by 11 bases, with 20 bases between the two germline ends. The CDR3 region has the DNA TGTGCCAGCAGCCAAAAGATACCAGGGACTGAGCAGTATTTT. Translated, it gives CASSQKIPGTEQYF.

This clone was recorded a few times. The genes are TRBV28 and TRBJ1-2; 9 positions match TRBD1. The CDR3 consists of 16 residues. Germline CDR1 is MDHEN and CDR2 is SYDVKM. The trim removed 4 bases at V and 5 bases at J, leaving 11 bases unmatched. The CDR3 protein is CASSSRDRDSRYGYTF. Written as DNA, the CDR3 is TGTGCCAGCAGTTCACGGGACAGGGATTCCCGATATGGCTACACCTTC.

This chain links TRBV9 with TRBJ2-4; 10 nucleotides align to TRBD1. The CDR3 length is 14 residues. The J segment lost 8 bases and the V segment lost 2 bases, leaving 4 bases of the junction unmatched. Germline CDR1 and CDR2: SGDLS and YYNGEE. The CDR3 bases are TGTGCCAGCAGCGTCTCCGGGACAGGGGACATTCAGTACTTC. Protein sequence: CASSVSGTGDIQYF.

V and J are TRBV5-1 and TRBJ2-3, with TRBD2 identical over 10 bases. Germline CDR1 is SGHRS and CDR2 is YFSETQ. The junction had 8 bases not matched to a gene; V was cut back by 0 bases and J by 7 bases. The CDR3 contains 16 residues. CDR3 amino acids: CASSLALAGAGNTQYF. CDR3 bases: TGCGCCAGCAGCTTGGCTCTAGCGGGAGCAGGGAATACGCAGTATTTT.